The 24 T cell receptor beta chains below were found in one sample sequenced in a study of blood T cells in healthy people across ages. A second PCR, run for roughly 7 to 11 cycles, used a sample-barcoded 5' primer plus a J-beta primer mix. Via MiXCR, TCRdb re-called the 5' RACE reads, giving one row per CDR3 protein. The table has roughly 720,000 distinct CDR3 sequences, about 55% seen once. The sample taken for sequencing was blood. The receptors here all came from an elderly man in good health.

This clonotype was observed a few times. The V gene is TRBV20-1, the J gene TRBJ2-1; 13 nucleotides align to TRBD2. This CDR3 region has 15 residues. The V segment lost 2 bases and the J segment 8 bases; nucleotides outside the gene matches: 6. Germline V gene lookup returns CDR1 DFQATT and CDR2 SNEGSKA (reference sequence). CDR3 loop: CSARPGLAGADEQFF. The DNA of the CDR3 is TGCAGTGCTAGACCCGGACTAGCGGGAGCTGATGAGCAGTTCTTC.

This chain joins TRBV11-1 and TRBJ2-4; 11 nucleotides align to TRBD1. J was trimmed by 2 bases and V by 5 bases; bases with no gene match: 11. Germline V gives CDR1 SGHAT, CDR2 FQDESV (reference sequence). There are 18 residues in the CDR3. The CDR3 coding sequence is TGTGCCAGCAGCGCTCAAACCGGGACAGGGGGGACCAAAAACATTCAGTACTTC. Amino acid sequence: CASSAQTGTGGTKNIQYF.

The J gene is TRBJ2-7, the V gene TRBV5-1; no clear D. This CDR3 is 16 amino acids long. Germline CDR1 reads SGHRS; CDR2 reads YFSETQ. Deletions cut 0 bases from V and 0 bases from J, with 13 bases between. The CDR3, as DNA: TGCGCCAGCAGCTTGGCGCCTAGACCCTTCTCCTACGAGCAGTACTTC. Translated: CASSLAPRPFSYEQYF.

This clonotype was seen a handful of times. The rearrangement joins TRBV29-1 to TRBJ2-5; D ambiguous. This CDR3 comprises 11 residues. The germline V and J ends were trimmed by 7 bases and 2 bases, with 8 bases remaining between them. Germline V gene lookup returns CDR1 SQVTM and CDR2 ANQGSEA. The CDR3 sequence is CSESVQETQYF. The CDR3 nucleotides are TGCAGCGAGAGTGTACAAGAGACCCAGTACTTC.

The chain recombines TRBV10-3 with TRBJ2-1; D gene ambiguous. The CDR3 sequence is 15 residues long. Germline-derived CDR1 and CDR2 are ENHRY and SYGVKD. Trimming shortened V by 0 bases and J by 5 bases, and 11 bases separated the two germline ends. The CDR3 bases are TGTGCCATCAGTGAGTCGATAGTTAGGGACAATGAGCAGTTCTTC. It encodes CAISESIVRDNEQFF.

J is TRBJ2-7 and V is TRBV29-1; tentatively, D is TRBD2 (5 bases). The germline V gene has CDR1 SQVTM and CDR2 ANQGSEA. The CDR3 covers 12 residues. Trimming took 4 bases from V and 7 from J, leaving 14 bases between them. For the CDR3, the DNA is TGCAGCGTTGTTGCACTAGTTGATGAGCAGTACTTC. Protein product: CSVVALVDEQYF.

The J gene is TRBJ2-1, the V gene TRBV2, with 11 bases fitting TRBD2. The CDR3 has 16 amino acids. CDR1 and CDR2 (germline): SNHLY, FYNNEI. J was trimmed by 4 bases and V by 6 bases; bases with no gene match: 8. The CDR3 loop reads CASRRPGTSGYNEQFF. For the CDR3, the DNA is TGTGCCAGCAGGCGTCCCGGGACTAGCGGTTACAATGAGCAGTTCTTC.

The chain combines TRBV3-1 with TRBJ2-1; D tentatively fits TRBD1 or TRBD2 (5 bases each). The CDR3 totals 16 residues. CDR1 is LGHDT and CDR2 is YNNKEL in the germline V gene (reference sequence). V gave up 1 base and J gave up 6 bases, with 16 bases separating them. The CDR3 region is CASSQVGGRAVNEQFF. DNA of the CDR3: TGTGCCAGCAGCCAAGTCGGAGGCAGGGCGGTCAATGAGCAGTTCTTC.

This chain connects TRBV27 to TRBJ2-5; TRBD2 agrees at 10 bases. Trimming at V came to 4 bases and at J to 4 bases, leaving 6 bases not matched to a gene. In germline, CDR1 is MNHEY, CDR2 SMNVEV (reference sequence). This CDR3 is built from 15 residues. In DNA, the CDR3 is TGTGCCAGCAGTTATCTAGCGGGAGTGAGAGAGACCCAGTACTTC. It encodes CASSYLAGVRETQYF.

The V gene is TRBV3-1, the J gene TRBJ1-6; D uncertain. Germline loops: CDR1 LGHDT, CDR2 YNNKEL (reference sequence). The V gene lost 0 bases and the J gene lost 13 bases, with 16 bases spanning the gap. CDR3 length: 15 residues. The CDR3 spells CASSQEKSFYPPLHF. In DNA form, the CDR3 reads TGTGCCAGCAGCCAAGAGAAATCCTTTTACCCTCCCCTCCACTTT.

This rearrangement joins TRBV12-3 or TRBV12-4 to TRBJ2-3, with 12 bases lining up with TRBD2. This CDR3 region has 16 residues. With V trimmed by 6 bases and J by 2 bases, 6 bases remained unmatched. The CDR3 DNA follows: TGTGCCAGCAGCGGACTAGCGGGGTGGTCCACAGATACGCAGTATTTT. This codes for CASSGLAGWSTDTQYF.

The chain couples TRBV6-5 to TRBJ2-1, with 11 bases matching TRBD2. The germline gives CDR1 MNHEY, CDR2 SVGAGI. V shed 0 bases and J 2 bases; nucleotides not matched to a gene: 6. There are 18 residues in the CDR3. The CDR3 sequence: CASSYSGSGRATYNEQFF. As DNA, the CDR3 is TGTGCCAGCAGTTACTCGGGTAGCGGGAGGGCCACCTACAATGAGCAGTTCTTC.

This clonotype turned up a few times. The chain employs TRBV4-2 and TRBJ2-3; 9 bases align to TRBD1. The J segment lost 5 bases and the V segment lost 1 base, leaving 10 bases of the junction unmatched. Looked up from germline, CDR1 is LGHNA and CDR2 is YNFKEQ. This CDR3 is built from 17 residues. CDR3 DNA sequence: TGTGCCAGCAGCCAAGTGGGACAGGGAGTGAGAGGAGATACGCAGTATTTT. Translated, it gives CASSQVGQGVRGDTQYF.

The rearrangement uses TRBV5-1 and TRBJ2-1; 12 bases line up with TRBD2. Looked up from germline, CDR1 is SGHRS and CDR2 is YFSETQ. This CDR3 is 16 amino acids long. Losses at the gene ends were 0 bases for V and 8 bases for J; bases not matched to a gene: 6. Here the CDR3 reads CASSLELAGGHDEQFF. CDR3 sequence (DNA): TGCGCCAGCAGCTTGGAGCTAGCGGGAGGGCACGATGAGCAGTTCTTC.

This clonotype was observed a handful of times. The chain carries TRBV20-1 and TRBJ2-5; the D call may be TRBD1 or TRBD2 (5 bases each). Trimming removed 4 bases from V and 0 bases from J, with 12 bases in between. The CDR3 loop spans 14 amino acids. Germline V gene lookup returns CDR1 DFQATT and CDR2 SNEGSKA (reference sequence). CDR3 sequence (DNA): TGCAGTGCTAATGGGGGTCCTTACCAAGAGACCCAGTACTTC. It is translated as CSANGGPYQETQYF.

CDR3: CASRSYTYNEQFF. In DNA, the CDR3 is TGTGCCAGCAGGAGTTACACGTACAATGAGCAGTTCTTC. V gene TRBV2 combines with J gene TRBJ2-1; no firm D call. Germline loops: CDR1 SNHLY, CDR2 FYNNEI. Trimming left V 6 bases short and J 4 bases short, with 10 bases between. The CDR3 covers 13 residues. The variable domain in full, completed from reference TRBV2 and TRBJ2-1, reads EPEVTQTPSHQVTQMGQEVILRCVPISNHLYFYWYRQILGQKVEFLVSFYNNEISEKSEIFDDQFSVERPDGSNFTLKIRSTKLEDSAMYFCASRSYTYNEQFFGPGTRLTVL.

CDR3 region: CASRATSRTNEKLFF. CDR3 DNA: TGTGCCAGCAGGGCGACAAGCCGAACTAATGAAAAACTGTTTTTT. The gene calls are TRBV2 and TRBJ1-4; D unresolved. The germline V gene has CDR1 SNHLY and CDR2 FYNNEI. The CDR3 spans 15 residues. The ends were cut back, 6 bases at V and 1 base at J, with 12 bases in the middle.

The J gene is TRBJ2-1, the V gene TRBV5-6, with TRBD1 identical over 8 bases. The length of the CDR3 is 13 residues. Per germline, CDR1 SGHDT and CDR2 YYEEEE. V lost 5 bases and J lost 10; bases outside the gene matches: 8. The CDR3 DNA is TGTGCCAGCAGACCGACAGGGGTCGGAGAGCAGTTCTTC. Translation gives CASRPTGVGEQFF. The full variable domain, its missing parts supplied by reference TRBV5-6 and TRBJ2-1, is DAGVTQSPTHLIKTRGQQVTLRCSPKSGHDTVSWYQQALGQGPQFIFQYYEEEERQRGNFPDRFSGHQFPNYSSELNVNALLLGDSALYLCASRPTGVGEQFFGPGTRLTVL.

The rearrangement links TRBV4-1 to TRBJ2-7; D not certain. The length of the CDR3 is 13 residues. Germline lookup yields CDR1 MGHRA and CDR2 YSYEKL. With 2 bases removed from V and 3 bases from J, the gap between germline ends came to 8 bases. CDR3 coding DNA: TGCGCCAGCAGCCAATTTACTAACTACGAGCAGTACTTC. The encoded protein is CASSQFTNYEQYF.

The chain carries TRBV9 and TRBJ1-3, with D possibly matching TRBD1 (5 bases). Germline lookup yields CDR1 SGDLS and CDR2 YYNGEE. The CDR3 contains 16 residues. Trimming removed 3 bases at V and 0 bases at J, with 13 bases between. The CDR3 DNA is TGTGCCAGCAGCGGGGGGTCCGCTGGCTCTGGAAACACCATATATTTT. Translation: CASSGGSAGSGNTIYF.

The V call is TRBV6-5, the J call TRBJ2-7; tentative D call: TRBD2 (5 bases). The CDR3 totals 13 residues. Trimming cost V 5 bases and J 2 bases, with 10 bases left between them. Germline V gene sequence: CDR1 MNHEY, CDR2 SVGAGI. CDR3 DNA sequence: TGTGCCAGCAGTCGCCTCGGGACCTACGAGCAGTACTTC. Residues: CASSRLGTYEQYF.

This chain connects TRBV5-6 to TRBJ1-1; D ambiguous. The CDR3 is 12 residues long. V was shortened by 4 bases and J by 4 bases, with 8 bases between the two germline ends. Germline V gene lookup returns CDR1 SGHDT and CDR2 YYEEEE. The CDR3 sequence is CASSIDVTEAFF. In DNA form, the CDR3 reads TGTGCCAGCAGCATCGACGTCACTGAAGCTTTCTTT.

This clonotype was picked up a small number of times. The V and J genes are TRBV7-3 and TRBJ2-1; D gene unclear. CDR1 SGHTA and CDR2 FQGTGA come from the germline V gene. The V gene lost 5 bases and the J gene lost 6 bases, with 17 bases spanning the gap. The CDR3 extends over 15 amino acids. CDR3 sequence reads: CASSLSYQRVNEQFF. CDR3 bases: TGTGCCAGCAGCCTATCCTACCAACGGGTCAATGAGCAGTTCTTC.

This clonotype was picked up a small number of times. This chain joins TRBV6-1 and TRBJ1-1, with D maybe TRBD1 (5 bases). Trimming took off 3 bases at V and 0 bases at J, with 14 bases between the two ends. Germline V gene lookup returns CDR1 MNHNS and CDR2 SASEGT. The CDR3 length is 16 residues. The CDR3 DNA reads as TGTGCCAGCAGTGAGAGGGCAGGGTACATGAACACTGAAGCTTTCTTT. Protein product: CASSERAGYMNTEAFF.